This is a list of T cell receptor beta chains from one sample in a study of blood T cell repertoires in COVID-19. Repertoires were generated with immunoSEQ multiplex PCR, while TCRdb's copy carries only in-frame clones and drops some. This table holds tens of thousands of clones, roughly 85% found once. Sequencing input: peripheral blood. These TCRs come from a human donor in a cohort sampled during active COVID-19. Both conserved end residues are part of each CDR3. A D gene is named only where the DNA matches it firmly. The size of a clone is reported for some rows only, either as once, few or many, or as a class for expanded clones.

CDR3nt: TGTGCCAGCAGCCAGGCAGAGGGCAGGGGGCATGGCTACACCTTC; CDR3aa: CASSQAEGRGHGYTF; abundance: NA; d_gene: TRBD1; v_gene: TRBV14; j_gene: TRBJ1-2
CDR3nt: TGTGCCAGCAGCTTATCCGGGCGAGGGAGTTCCAACTATGGCTACACCTTC; CDR3aa: CASSLSGRGSSNYGYTF; abundance: NA; d_gene: NA; v_gene: TRBV7-2; j_gene: TRBJ1-2
CDR3nt: TGTGCCAGTAGTATTCGTAGCGGGAGATCTCCCTACGAGCAGTACTTC; CDR3aa: CASSIRSGRSPYEQYF; abundance: medium-sized; d_gene: TRBD2; v_gene: TRBV19; j_gene: TRBJ2-7
CDR3nt: TGTGCCAGCAGCCTCGGGACAGGGGGCTCCTACGAGCAGTACTTC; CDR3aa: CASSLGTGGSYEQYF; abundance: once; d_gene: TRBD1; v_gene: TRBV2; j_gene: TRBJ2-7
CDR3nt: TGTGCCAGCAGTCCCTGGGGGGTCGGGGAGCTGTTTTTT; CDR3aa: CASSPWGVGELFF; abundance: NA; d_gene: NA; v_gene: TRBV28; j_gene: TRBJ2-2
CDR3nt: TGTGCCAGCAGTGAACGGGATGCTCGGGCCCAGCATTTT; CDR3aa: CASSERDARAQHF; abundance: NA; d_gene: NA; v_gene: TRBV2; j_gene: TRBJ1-5
CDR3nt: TGTGCCAGCACAACAACTAGCGGGAGGGCCCACGAGCAGTTCTTC; CDR3aa: CASTTTSGRAHEQFF; abundance: NA; d_gene: TRBD2; v_gene: TRBV25-1; j_gene: TRBJ2-1
CDR3nt: TGTGCCAGCACCCTGGACAGGGTTGTCACTGAAGCTTTCTTT; CDR3aa: CASTLDRVVTEAFF; abundance: NA; d_gene: TRBD1; v_gene: TRBV7-9; j_gene: TRBJ1-1
CDR3nt: TGCGCCAGCAGCAGAAACTTGGCGGATCCGGGGTCACCCCTCCACTTT; CDR3aa: CASSRNLADPGSPLHF; abundance: NA; d_gene: NA; v_gene: TRBV5-1; j_gene: TRBJ1-6
CDR3nt: TGTGCCAGCAGCTTTTCCCCGGGACAACTTATGCGACTGTTTTTT; CDR3aa: CASSFSPGQLMRLFF; abundance: NA; d_gene: NA; v_gene: TRBV7-9; j_gene: TRBJ1-4
CDR3nt: TGTGCCAGCAGTCAGGGGCGGAACACTGAAGCTTTCTTT; CDR3aa: CASSQGRNTEAFF; abundance: NA; d_gene: NA; v_gene: TRBV6-5; j_gene: TRBJ1-1
CDR3nt: TGTGCCAGTAAAGAGTCACCGGGACTAGCGGAAGAGACCCAGTACTTC; CDR3aa: CASKESPGLAEETQYF; abundance: once; d_gene: TRBD2; v_gene: TRBV19; j_gene: TRBJ2-5
CDR3nt: TGTGCCAGCAGCTCCGGGAGCGGCTATGGCTACACCTTC; CDR3aa: CASSSGSGYGYTF; abundance: NA; d_gene: NA; v_gene: TRBV11-2; j_gene: TRBJ1-2
CDR3nt: TGTGCCAGTAGTAATCAACTAGCGGGAGTTGATACGCAGTATTTT; CDR3aa: CASSNQLAGVDTQYF; abundance: NA; d_gene: TRBD2; v_gene: TRBV19; j_gene: TRBJ2-3
CDR3nt: TGTGCCAGCAGACCAACAGCGAACACTGAAGCTTTCTTT; CDR3aa: CASRPTANTEAFF; abundance: NA; d_gene: NA; v_gene: TRBV6-5; j_gene: TRBJ1-1
CDR3nt: TGTGCCAGCAGCCCTCACGGAGGGTACCCCGGGGAGCTGTTTTTT; CDR3aa: CASSPHGGYPGELFF; abundance: NA; d_gene: NA; v_gene: TRBV7-9; j_gene: TRBJ2-2
CDR3nt: TGCAGCGTTGATTCAGCGGGGGATAGAGAGGCCCAGTACTTC; CDR3aa: CSVDSAGDREAQYF; abundance: NA; d_gene: TRBD2; v_gene: TRBV29-1; j_gene: TRBJ2-5
CDR3nt: TGTGCCATCAGTGATCCGGGACACCAGAACACTGAAGCTTTCTTT; CDR3aa: CAISDPGHQNTEAFF; abundance: NA; d_gene: NA; v_gene: TRBV10-3; j_gene: TRBJ1-1
CDR3nt: TGTGCCTGGAACGAGACACCTAATTCACCCCTCCACTTT; CDR3aa: CAWNETPNSPLHF; abundance: NA; d_gene: NA; v_gene: TRBV30; j_gene: TRBJ1-6
CDR3nt: TGCGCCAGCAGCTTGGAACCTAGCGGGGGGGCTGGAGATACGCAGTATTTT; CDR3aa: CASSLEPSGGAGDTQYF; abundance: few; d_gene: TRBD2; v_gene: TRBV5-1; j_gene: TRBJ2-3
CDR3nt: TGTGCCAGTAGTAACCTTCAGGTTTCGGGGAGTCGCACAGATACGCAGTATTTT; CDR3aa: CASSNLQVSGSRTDTQYF; abundance: NA; d_gene: NA; v_gene: TRBV19; j_gene: TRBJ2-3
CDR3nt: TGTGCCAGCAGCGACGCAGGGTATCAGAGAAACACCATATATTTT; CDR3aa: CASSDAGYQRNTIYF; abundance: NA; d_gene: NA; v_gene: TRBV5-5; j_gene: TRBJ1-3
CDR3nt: TGTGCCAGCAGTTCCGGACCGGGACAGGCGAACACCGGGGAGCTGTTTTTT; CDR3aa: CASSSGPGQANTGELFF; abundance: once; d_gene: TRBD1; v_gene: TRBV28; j_gene: TRBJ2-2
CDR3nt: TGCGCCAGCAGCTCGACAGGGGGCTGGGAGAACACTGAAGCTTTCTTT; CDR3aa: CASSSTGGWENTEAFF; abundance: NA; d_gene: TRBD1; v_gene: TRBV5-1; j_gene: TRBJ1-1